This T cell receptor (beta chain) was identified during a study of shared clonotypes between healthy human individuals. About the study: Per donor, CD8 memory used one plate, CD8 naive used two, CD4 memory used three and CD4 naive used three.

The study, taken as a whole, reports: Generally, estimated richness proved larger in naive subsets than it did in memory subsets. Sharing of clonotypes among donors was expected to vary with sequencing depth. Shared clonotypes: approximately 5% naive CD4, around 3.4% naive CD8, about 2.2% memory CD4, over 0.3% memory CD8.

Positively selected for CCR7, the CD45RO-negative cells used as naive CD8 cells excluded terminally differentiated effector memory CD45RA+ cells. V gave up 2 bases and J gave up 7 bases, with 6 bases separating them. Germline values: CDR1 DFQATT, CDR2 SNEGSKA (reference sequence). The CDR3 sequence is 11 residues long. The data were produced by immunoSEQ multiplex PCR, yet TCRdb's version contains in-frame clones alone and is incomplete. The data contain about 1.9 million clones, about 93% of them seen just once; the ten biggest clones take up more than 1.5%. This clone was counted a single time. The antigen is unknown.

The TCR comes from a man younger than 35 in good health. Some clones in this sample may be carry-over from other donors' samples. Sequencing input: naive CD8+ T cells from PBMCs. V gene TRBV20-1 combines with J gene TRBJ2-1, with D hard to call. DNA of the CDR3: TGCAGTGCTAGAAATGTAAATGAGCAGTTCTTC. Its translation is CSARNVNEQFF.